The clone carrying this T cell receptor beta chain was observed a few times. Its antigen is not identified. The data were taken from a study of T cells after yellow fever vaccination. Overall study findings and caveats: Subsequent to the booster, the majority of primary-vaccination clones reappeared (approximately 95% CD4, roughly 90% CD8).

V gave up 1 base and J gave up 3 bases, with 13 bases separating them. CDR1 and CDR2 (germline): DFQATT, SNEGSKA (reference sequence). The CDR3 covers 14 residues. Production of TCR cDNA was by 5'RACE template switching, which also added a universal primer site and UMIs. One entry per CDR3 protein, called by TCRdb with MiXCR from the 5' RACE reads. This sample has roughly 99,000 distinct CDR3 sequences, with 4.5% to 6% found just once. Sequences were derived from CD8+ T cells sorted from PBMCs, sampled 10 days after the yellow fever booster vaccination. V gene TRBV20-1 combines with J gene TRBJ2-7, with D possibly TRBD2 on 5 matching bases. This TCR was sampled from a man younger than 35 who received the YFV17D yellow fever vaccine. As DNA, the CDR3 is TGCAGTGCTAGAGGTGGGAGACGAGGCTACGAGCAGTACTTC. Translating gives CSARGGRRGYEQYF.